This T cell receptor beta chain was identified during a study of CXCR3-negative and CXCR3-positive naive CD8 T cells. Findings and caveats of the study: Both naive subsets had comparably high diversity; memory CD8+ cells much lower.

In germline, CDR1 is SQVTM, CDR2 ANQGSEA. The CDR3 runs to 14 residues. Comments on this clonotype: Its antigen is not known.

The TRB libraries of cDNA were built by UMI-labeled 5' RACE. TCRdb re-called the 5' RACE reads and catalogs CDR3 proteins one per entry, DNA excluded. The ten most abundant clones cover about 0.43% of a sample with about 58,000 distinct CDR3 sequences. The clonotype comes from a human donor in good health. Some clones in this sample may be carry-over from other donors' samples. The chain uses TRBV29-1 and TRBJ2-2; TCRdb gives TRBD1 as the D gene, but with no DNA this cannot be confirmed. The sample was naive CXCR3- CD8+ T cells from blood. The subset here: CD45RO-CCR7+CD27+CD95- naive CD8+ T cells lacking CXCR3 (TNR3-). CDR3 residues: CSVLGTGVTGELFF.